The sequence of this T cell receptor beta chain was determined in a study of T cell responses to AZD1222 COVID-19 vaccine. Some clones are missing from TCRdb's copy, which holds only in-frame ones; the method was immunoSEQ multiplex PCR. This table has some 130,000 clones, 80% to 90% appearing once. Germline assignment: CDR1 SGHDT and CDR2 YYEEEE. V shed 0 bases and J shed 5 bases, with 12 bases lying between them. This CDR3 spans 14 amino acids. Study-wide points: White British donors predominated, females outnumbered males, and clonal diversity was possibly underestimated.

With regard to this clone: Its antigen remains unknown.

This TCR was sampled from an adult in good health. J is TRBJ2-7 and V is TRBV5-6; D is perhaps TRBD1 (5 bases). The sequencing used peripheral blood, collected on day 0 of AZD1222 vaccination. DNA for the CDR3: TGTGCCAGCAGCTTGGTCTCCCCAGGGAACGAGCAGTACTTC. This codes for CASSLVSPGNEQYF.